The clone carrying this T cell receptor beta chain appeared a few times. Its antigen is currently unknown. The data derive from a study of cytomegalovirus exposure and HLA in healthy donors. Turning to the study itself: Within an early data release were about 85 million unique TCRs drawn from HLA-typed donors. Study observations and caveats: The study listed under 200 cytomegalovirus-associated TCR beta chains.

V gave up 0 bases and J gave up 12 bases, with 25 bases separating them. The CDR3 contains 17 residues. The germline V gene has CDR1 SGDLS and CDR2 YYNGEE. The PCR used 60 Vbeta and 13 Jbeta primers. Repertoires were generated with immunoSEQ multiplex PCR, while TCRdb's copy carries only in-frame clones and drops some. The sample contains more than 150,000 clones, around 80% of which appear only once. Sequences were obtained from PBMCs. The source is a man aged 18 to 29 in good health and CMV-seronegative. The gene calls are TRBV9 and TRBJ2-1; TRBD2 might be the D (6 bases). The CDR3 DNA follows: TGTGCCAGCAGCGTAGATCCTCCGGGACTCCAGCTTGATCGGCAGTTCTTC. Protein sequence: CASSVDPPGLQLDRQFF.